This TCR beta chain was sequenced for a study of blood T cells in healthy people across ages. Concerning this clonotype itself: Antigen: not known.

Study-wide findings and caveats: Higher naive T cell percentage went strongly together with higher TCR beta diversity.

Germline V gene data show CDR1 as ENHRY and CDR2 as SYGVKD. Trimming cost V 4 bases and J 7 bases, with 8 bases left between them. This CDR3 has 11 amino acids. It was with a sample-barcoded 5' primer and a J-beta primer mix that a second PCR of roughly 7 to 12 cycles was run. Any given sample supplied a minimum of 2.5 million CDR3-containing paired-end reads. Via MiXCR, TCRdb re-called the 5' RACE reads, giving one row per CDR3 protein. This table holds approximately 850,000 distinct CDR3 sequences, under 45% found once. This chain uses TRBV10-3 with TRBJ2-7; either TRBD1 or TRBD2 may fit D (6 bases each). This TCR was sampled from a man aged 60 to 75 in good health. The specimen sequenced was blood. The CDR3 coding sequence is TGTGCCATCAGTGGGGGGGCGGAGCAGTACTTC. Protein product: CAISGGAEQYF.